These 9 T cell receptor beta chains came from one sample sequenced in a study of blood T cells in healthy people across ages. A second PCR, run for about 6 to 11 cycles, used a sample-barcoded 5' primer plus a J-beta primer mix. TCRdb re-called the 5' RACE reads through MiXCR, storing one row per CDR3 protein. The table includes 600,000 or so distinct CDR3 sequences, roughly 30% detected once. The sample was blood. Source of these receptors: a woman at least 80 years old in good health.

This clonotype was counted ten times or more. Just one base apart from a much larger clone, this may be a read error. The V and J genes are TRBV20-1 and TRBJ2-5; 9 bases are shared with TRBD1. V shed 0 bases, J shed 4 bases, and the junction held 0 bases outside the gene matches. CDR1 is DFQATT and CDR2 is SNEGSKA in the germline V gene (reference sequence). The CDR3 has 13 residues. The CDR3 spells CSARETGGETQYF. The CDR3, as DNA: TGCAGTGCTAGAGAGACAGGGGGAGAGACCCAGTACTTC.

This clonotype was observed at least ten times. J is TRBJ1-4 and V is TRBV5-1, with TRBD1 matching 7 bases. Germline loops: CDR1 SGHRS, CDR2 YFSETQ. V gave up 0 bases and J gave up 8 bases; unmatched junction bases: 7. This CDR3 has 15 residues. For the CDR3, the DNA is TGCGCCAGCAGCTTGGACGGCCAGGGGGGGGAAAAACTGTTTTTT. Its translation is CASSLDGQGGEKLFF. The full variable domain, in which reference TRBV5-1 and TRBJ1-4 provide the parts outside the CDR3, is KAGVTQTPRYLIKTRGQQVTLSCSPISGHRSVSWYQQTPGQGLQFLFEYFSETQRNKGNFPGRFSGRQFSNSRSEMNVSTLELGDSALYLCASSLDGQGGEKLFFGSGTQLSVL.

This clonotype was detected ten times or more. This sequence joins TRBV7-9 and TRBJ2-1; TRBD2 matches 8 bases. Germline V gene data show CDR1 as SEHNR and CDR2 as FQNEAQ (reference sequence). Trimming took 5 bases from V and 5 from J; bases not matched to a gene: 8. This CDR3 is built from 15 residues. The CDR3 protein is CASSPRTSRDNEQFF. For the CDR3, the DNA is TGTGCCAGCAGCCCGAGGACTAGCAGGGACAATGAGCAGTTCTTC.

This clonotype has ten or more counts. The chain carries TRBV29-1 and TRBJ2-1; 9 bases fit TRBD1. The germline CDR1 and CDR2 sequences are SQVTM and ANQGSEA. The CDR3 is 14 amino acids. The V and J ends lost 5 bases and 6 bases, in that order; junction bases with no gene match: 8. The DNA of the CDR3 is TGCAGCGTTCAGGCTGGACAGGGGAGCAATGAGCAGTTCTTC. Protein product: CSVQAGQGSNEQFF.

This clonotype was observed a handful of times. V and J are TRBV12-3 or TRBV12-4 and TRBJ1-2; 8 nucleotides align to TRBD1. The CDR3 covers 13 residues. V was clipped by 4 bases and J by 12 bases; unmatched bases: 10. The CDR3 sequence is CASSSDRGLGHTF. CDR3 nucleotides: TGTGCCAGCAGTTCCGACAGGGGACTCGGCCACACCTTC.

The chain combines TRBV7-2 with TRBJ1-6; 8 nucleotides align to TRBD1. Germline V gives CDR1 SGHTA, CDR2 FQGNSA. V lost 5 bases to trimming and J lost 7 bases; unmatched junction nucleotides: 10. This CDR3 spans 16 amino acids. CDR3: CASSPLARTGNSPLHF. Written as DNA, the CDR3 is TGTGCCAGCAGCCCCCTCGCGAGGACAGGGAATTCACCCCTCCACTTT.

This clonotype has a handful of counts. The CDR3 spells CAARGRNTEAFF. DNA for the CDR3: TGTGCCGCACGGGGAAGGAACACTGAAGCTTTCTTT. The chain uses TRBV10-3 and TRBJ1-1; unclear D gene. The V gene's germline CDR1 is ENHRY and CDR2 SYGVKD. V lost 11 bases to trimming and J lost 1 base, with 11 bases between them. The CDR3 is 12 amino acids.

This clonotype came up many times. This sequence joins TRBV5-5 and TRBJ1-2; D might be TRBD1 (5 bases). The CDR3 has 11 amino acids. The V end was cut by 5 bases, the J end by 3 bases, with 5 bases between. Germline CDR1 is SGHKS and CDR2 is YYEKEE (reference sequence). CDR3 residues: CASRQDYGYTF. DNA of the CDR3: TGTGCCAGCAGACAGGACTATGGCTACACCTTC.

This clonotype was recorded many times. This chain links TRBV7-2 with TRBJ1-2; 7 nucleotides line up with TRBD1. Per germline, CDR1 SGHTA and CDR2 FQGNSA. The CDR3 extends over 16 amino acids. V lost 5 bases, J lost 0 bases, and 9 bases stayed unmatched. CDR3 in DNA: TGTGCCAGCAGCCCCGCCCGGACAGGTTCTAACTATGGCTACACCTTC. The encoded protein is CASSPARTGSNYGYTF.